The 15 T cell receptor beta chains below come from one sample, sequenced in a study of blood T cell repertoires in COVID-19. The data were produced by immunoSEQ multiplex PCR, yet TCRdb's version contains in-frame clones alone and is incomplete. The sample records fewer than 250,000 clones, 88% being singletons. Sample: peripheral blood. The origin of the receptors is a man between 65 and 85 years old with acute or convalescent COVID-19.

This rearrangement joins TRBV28 to TRBJ2-7, with D hard to call. Germline CDR1 and CDR2: MDHEN and SYDVKM. CDR3 length: 12 amino acids. The germline V and J ends were trimmed by 1 base and 6 bases, with 7 bases remaining between them. CDR3 DNA sequence: TGTGCCAGCAGTTTATATCATCCCGAGCAGTACTTC. Its protein is CASSLYHPEQYF.

The chain uses TRBV28 and TRBJ2-7; D not resolved. Trimming stripped 4 bases from V and 3 bases from J, with 7 bases between. Per germline, CDR1 MDHEN and CDR2 SYDVKM. The CDR3 covers 12 residues. The DNA of the CDR3 is TGTGCCAGCAGTTCTATTCACTACGAGCAGTACTTC. It yields the protein CASSSIHYEQYF.

The rearrangement joins TRBV14 to TRBJ1-2; D might be TRBD1 (6 bases). Germline V gene data show CDR1 as SGHDN and CDR2 as FVKESK. CDR3 length equals 14 residues. V lost 5 bases and J 2 bases, leaving 12 bases between the germline ends. CDR3 loop: CASSMDRVNYGYTF. DNA for the CDR3: TGTGCCAGCAGCATGGACAGAGTAAACTATGGCTACACCTTC.

The chain combines TRBV24-1 with TRBJ2-7; 7 bases align to TRBD1. CDR3 size: 15 residues. V lost 5 bases and J lost 0; bases outside the gene matches: 6. Per germline, CDR1 KGHDR and CDR2 SFDVKD. The CDR3: CATSGGQESSYEQYF. The CDR3 DNA reads TGTGCCACCAGTGGTGGACAGGAGAGCTCCTACGAGCAGTACTTC.

The chain is built from TRBV9 and TRBJ1-4, with 10 positions matching TRBD1. Germline CDR1 SGDLS, CDR2 YYNGEE. Trimming cost V 2 bases and J 0 bases; bases outside gene matches: 1. The length of the CDR3 is 16 residues. CDR3 amino acids: CASSVGTGATNEKLFF. The CDR3 bases are TGTGCCAGCAGCGTGGGGACAGGGGCAACTAATGAAAAACTGTTTTTT. The full variable domain, in which reference TRBV9 and TRBJ1-4 provide the parts outside the CDR3, is DSGVTQTPKHLITATGQRVTLRCSPRSGDLSVYWYQQSLDQGLQFLIQYYNGEERAKGNILERFSAQQFPDLHSELNLSSLELGDSALYFCASSVGTGATNEKLFFGSGTQLSVL.

V gene TRBV6-5 combines with J gene TRBJ1-1, with D possibly matching TRBD1 (5 bases). The germline gives CDR1 MNHEY, CDR2 SVGAGI. Trimming stripped 9 bases from V and 5 bases from J, with 13 bases between. The CDR3 runs 12 residues. The CDR3 spells CASVGGGTEAFF. The CDR3 region has the DNA TGTGCCAGTGTCGGGGGTGGGACTGAAGCTTTCTTT.

The chain carries TRBV6-2 or TRBV6-3 and TRBJ2-7, with D unclear. The CDR3 runs to 12 residues. CDR1 MNHEY and CDR2 SVGEGT come from the germline V gene. V lost 0 bases, J lost 4 bases, and 4 bases lay in between. CDR3 nucleotide sequence: TGTGCCAGCAGTTACTCCTTATACGAGCAGTACTTC. It is translated as CASSYSLYEQYF.

This clone was recorded once. This chain links TRBV13 with TRBJ2-2; 8 nucleotides match TRBD1. The CDR3 sequence is 16 residues long. CDR1 and CDR2 (germline): PRHDT, FYEKMQ (reference sequence). V was pared by 4 bases and J by 1 base, with 5 bases of the junction left unmatched. This CDR3 is CASSYQGTGNTGELFF. DNA for the CDR3: TGTGCCAGCAGCTACCAAGGGACAGGGAACACCGGGGAGCTGTTTTTT.

The rearrangement links TRBV5-1 to TRBJ2-3; D gene uncertain. Germline CDR1 reads SGHRS; CDR2 reads YFSETQ. V was trimmed by 4 bases and J by 3 bases, leaving 15 bases between them. The CDR3 extends over 15 amino acids. The CDR3 DNA reads as TGCGCCAGCAGCCTGAACCCTACCGTGACAGATACGCAGTATTTT. It encodes CASSLNPTVTDTQYF.

The rearrangement joins TRBV30 to TRBJ1-3; D gene uncertain. The CDR3 covers 14 residues. Trimming removed 7 bases at V and 0 bases at J, with 13 bases between. CDR1 is GTSNPN, CDR2 SVGIG, per germline (reference sequence). CDR3 sequence reads: CASSSAFSGNTIYF. CDR3 DNA: TGTGCCTCATCCAGTGCTTTCTCTGGAAACACCATATATTTT.

This clone showed up just a few times. This sequence joins TRBV7-9 and TRBJ2-1, with 10 positions matching TRBD2. Germline assignment: CDR1 SEHNR and CDR2 FQNEAQ (reference sequence). The CDR3 has 16 residues. V dropped 3 bases and J dropped 4; count of bases not matched to a gene: 6. The CDR3 DNA reads TGTGCCAGCAGCTTCGGACTAGCGGAACATTACAATGAGCAGTTCTTC. As protein: CASSFGLAEHYNEQFF.

As regards this clone: Other nucleotide sequences in the sample specify the same CDR3. The gene calls are TRBV5-1 and TRBJ1-1; weak D call: TRBD1 (6 bases). The V and J ends lost 1 base and 0 bases respectively, with 7 bases between them. Germline CDR1 SGHRS, CDR2 YFSETQ. CDR3 length equals 14 residues. CDR3 amino acids: CASSLRDMNTEAFF. In nucleotides, the CDR3 is TGCGCCAGCAGCTTGCGGGACATGAACACTGAAGCTTTCTTT.

V gene TRBV4-2 combines with J gene TRBJ2-6; D might be TRBD1 (5 bases). This CDR3 spans 16 amino acids. The V end was cut by 0 bases, the J end by 0 bases, with 6 bases between. Germline V lookup: CDR1 LGHNA, CDR2 YNFKEQ. Here the CDR3 DNA reads TGTGCCAGCAGCCAAGACAGGGTCTCTGGGGCCAACGTCCTGACTTTC. Translation gives CASSQDRVSGANVLTF.

The rearrangement links TRBV6-1 to TRBJ1-2; 8 bases fit TRBD1. CDR3 length equals 14 residues. Looked up from germline, CDR1 is MNHNS and CDR2 is SASEGT. V trimming: 0 bases; J trimming: 4 bases; junction bases outside the gene matches: 1. The CDR3 DNA reads TGTGCCAGCAGTGAAGCGGGGACAGGCTATGGCTACACCTTC. Its translation: CASSEAGTGYGYTF.

This chain connects TRBV2 to TRBJ1-3; 8 bases fit TRBD1. The CDR3 covers 19 residues. Losses at the gene ends were 4 bases for V and 2 bases for J; bases not matched to a gene: 16. Germline CDR1 is SNHLY and CDR2 is FYNNEI. In DNA form, the CDR3 reads TGTGCCAGCAGTGGGGTGCTGGACAGGGTTTTATCGACTGGAAACACCATATATTTT. Amino acids: CASSGVLDRVLSTGNTIYF.